In this sample, the clone carrying this T cell receptor (beta chain) turned up a few times. Its antigen is still unknown. The record originates from a study of regulatory T cells in long-lasting Graves disease. Study results and caveats: Thyroid tissue was not sampled; only peripheral blood was. Favoring TRBV28, TRBJ1-2 and TRBJ2-5 was a feature seen in persistent disease.

As to time point: persistent/refractory GD, antithyroid drugs over 5 years with positive TRAb. The TCR library used RNA extracted from PBMCs. Arm-PCR with iRepertoire HTBI primers amplified the CDR3 regions for these TCR beta libraries. Authors' analysis steps: Among the samples, around 60 TRBV and 14 TRBJ segments were identified. TCRdb used MiXCR to reprocess the multiplex PCR reads, holding one entry per CDR3 protein. None of the V and J calls come from the authors' own analysis; TCRdb made them. There are roughly 450,000 distinct CDR3 sequences in the sample; less than 25% occur only once, and roughly 8% lies in the top ten. The CDR3 runs 13 residues. The ends were cut back, 2 bases at V and 6 bases at J, with 8 bases in the middle. In germline, CDR1 is MDHEN, CDR2 SYDVKM.

This sequence originates from a female donor with Graves disease. This sample comprised peripheral blood mononuclear cells (PBMCs), obtained when the disease was refractory, from a patient treated with antithyroid drugs. The chain carries TRBV28 and TRBJ2-1; D might be TRBD2 (6 bases). CDR3 loop: CASSLNGGNEQFF. CDR3 bases: TGTGCCAGCAGTTTAAACGGGGGCAATGAGCAGTTCTTC.